Listed below are T cell receptor beta chains from one sample, sequenced in a study of read filtering for tumor transcriptome and immune sequencing. One entry per CDR3 protein results from TCRdb running MiXCR on the reads. The sample holds 60,000 to 75,000 distinct CDR3 sequences, roughly 20% seen once. Sequences were obtained from a population of CD138-negative cells sorted from bone marrow. The receptor set was obtained from a donor older than 35 with multiple myeloma. The CDR3 runs from the conserved cysteine through the conserved F or W. The D gene is left open where the match is weak. Only part of the rows carry a size: once, few, many, or a class if the clone is expanded.

clone_size j_call d_call v_call cdr3_aa cdr3_nt
many TRBJ2-1 NA TRBV7-3 CASSLTVNSYNEQFF TGTGCCAGCAGCTTGACTGTTAACTCCTACAATGAGCAGTTCTTC
many TRBJ2-2 TRBD1 TRBV20-1 CSARRTGPGELFF TGCAGTGCTAGACGGACAGGGCCGGGGGAGCTGTTTTTT
many TRBJ2-3 NA TRBV7-8 CASSFVGDTQYF TGTGCCAGCAGCTTCGTTGGAGATACGCAGTATTTT
many TRBJ1-5 TRBD1 TRBV28 CASNTGGDSNQPQHF TGTGCCAGCAACACAGGGGGAGATAGCAATCAGCCCCAGCATTTT
many TRBJ2-7 NA TRBV20-1 CSAQLEQYF TGCAGTGCTCAATTGGAGCAGTACTTC
medium-sized TRBJ2-1 NA TRBV28 CASYHRVHEQFF TGTGCCAGCTACCACAGGGTCCATGAGCAGTTCTTC
many TRBJ1-4 NA TRBV29-1 CSVEVSDKYEKLFF TGCAGCGTTGAAGTTTCAGACAAATATGAAAAACTGTTTTTT
NA TRBJ2-5 NA TRBV28 CASSLDRQETQYF TGTGCCAGCAGTCTGGACAGACAAGAGACCCAGTACTTC
many TRBJ2-1 NA TRBV5-5 CASSPGPWDEQFF TGTGCCAGCAGTCCGGGCCCCTGGGATGAGCAGTTCTTC
many TRBJ2-7 NA TRBV20-1 CSAQAVGYEQYF TGCAGTGCCCAAGCGGTGGGATACGAGCAGTACTTC
many TRBJ2-3 TRBD1 TRBV5-1 CASSLLQGAGDTQYF TGCGCCAGCAGCTTGCTACAGGGGGCTGGAGATACGCAGTATTTT
medium-sized TRBJ2-1 TRBD2 TRBV29-1 CSVAGTRLDEQFF TGCAGCGTCGCCGGGACTAGATTGGATGAGCAGTTCTTC
many TRBJ2-2 TRBD2 TRBV7-8 CASSLAASGSIFTGELFF TGTGCCAGCAGCTTAGCGGCTAGCGGGAGTATTTTTACCGGGGAGCTGTTTTTT
many TRBJ1-1 TRBD1 TRBV12-3/TRBV12-4 CASSLHRDSNTEAFF TGTGCCAGCAGTTTACACCGGGACAGTAACACTGAAGCTTTCTTT
many TRBJ2-1 NA TRBV21-1 CASIRVDYSYNEQFF TGTGCCAGCATTCGGGTGGATTATTCCTACAATGAGCAGTTCTTC
few TRBJ2-2 NA TRBV19 CASIAGLSWGGELFF TGTGCCAGTATTGCGGGCCTCTCCTGGGGCGGGGAGCTGTTTTTT
many TRBJ2-2 NA TRBV7-8 CASTLNIPTGPAFVGELFF TGTGCCAGCACCCTCAATATCCCGACAGGCCCCGCTTTCGTGGGGGAGCTGTTTTTT
medium-sized TRBJ2-1 NA TRBV2 CASSEGTPVYNEQFF TGTGCCAGCAGTGAAGGGACCCCCGTTTACAATGAGCAGTTCTTC
many TRBJ1-1 TRBD1 TRBV6-1 CASSPRTGSFF TGTGCCAGCAGTCCTCGGACAGGGTCTTTCTTT
many TRBJ2-2 TRBD2 TRBV5-6 CASSMTSGGARAGELFF TGTGCCAGCAGCATGACTAGCGGGGGGGCCCGCGCCGGGGAGCTGTTTTTT
many TRBJ1-1 NA TRBV19 CASSTAVPGAAFF TGTGCCAGTAGTACCGCGGTCCCAGGAGCTGCTTTCTTT
many TRBJ2-5 TRBD2 TRBV6-5 CASSDGTSGTYGTQYF TGTGCCAGCAGTGACGGGACTAGCGGGACCTATGGGACCCAGTACTTC
few TRBJ2-7 TRBD1 TRBV19 CASKDSTGGHEQYF TGTGCCAGTAAAGACTCGACAGGGGGCCACGAGCAGTACTTC
NA TRBJ1-1 NA TRBV11-2 CASGRGSTEAFF TGCGCCAGCGGCCGGGGAAGCACTGAAGCTTTCTTT
medium-sized TRBJ2-1 TRBD2 TRBV29-1 CSVASGSNEQFF TGCAGCGTCGCTAGCGGGAGCAATGAGCAGTTCTTC
many TRBJ1-1 TRBD1 TRBV20-1 CSAYRGRGEAFF TGCAGTGCATACAGGGGCAGAGGTGAAGCTTTCTTT
many TRBJ2-2 NA TRBV21-1 CASSPYSSTGELFF TGTGCCAGCAGCCCCTACTCGAGCACCGGGGAGCTGTTTTTT
few TRBJ1-1 NA TRBV9 CASSFTSSNTEAFF TGTGCCAGCAGCTTTACTTCGTCGAACACTGAAGCTTTCTTT
medium-sized TRBJ1-2 NA TRBV29-1 CSVEAVGHGYTF TGCAGCGTTGAAGCGGTGGGACATGGCTACACCTTC
NA TRBJ2-2 NA TRBV7-3 CASSLTGSLGELSF TGTGCCAGCAGCTTGACAGGTTCACTCGGAGAGCTGTCTTTT
many TRBJ2-2 TRBD1 TRBV12-3/TRBV12-4 CASSRGQGAFIGELFF TGTGCCAGCAGTCGAGGGCAGGGGGCTTTTATCGGGGAGCTGTTTTTT
NA TRBJ2-2 TRBD2 TRBV9 CASSRLAENTGELFF TGTGCCAGCAGTAGACTAGCGGAAAACACCGGGGAGCTGTTTTTT
few TRBJ1-1 NA TRBV30 CARSAGVGEAFF TGTGCCCGGAGTGCGGGGGTTGGTGAAGCTTTCTTT
many TRBJ2-2 TRBD2 TRBV2 CASSERALAGGPNTGELFF TGTGCCAGCAGTGAACGGGCTCTAGCGGGGGGGCCAAACACCGGGGAGCTGTTTTTT
few TRBJ2-1 NA TRBV28 CASRQQVYNEQFF TGTGCCAGCCGACAGCAAGTTTACAATGAGCAGTTCTTC
many TRBJ2-1 TRBD2 TRBV20-1 CSARGSGRDNEQFF TGCAGTGCTAGGGGTAGCGGGAGGGACAATGAGCAGTTCTTC
NA TRBJ2-1 NA TRBV29-1 CSDTGLNNGQFF TGCAGCGACACGGGGCTCAACAATGGGCAGTTCTTC
NA TRBJ2-1 NA TRBV28 CASSLGTHSYNEQFF TGTGCCAGCAGTTTGGGTACCCACTCCTACAATGAGCAGTTCTTC
NA TRBJ2-1 NA TRBV28 CASIKGLDYNEQFF TGTGCCAGCATCAAAGGGCTAGACTACAATGAGCAGTTCTTC
many TRBJ2-5 NA TRBV11-3 CASSFGPKETQYF TGTGCCAGCAGCTTCGGGCCTAAAGAGACCCAGTACTTC
few TRBJ1-5 NA TRBV20-1 CSGLRQAPNQPQHF TGCAGTGGACTCAGACAAGCCCCTAATCAGCCCCAGCATTTT
many TRBJ2-7 NA TRBV7-9 CASSPDVAYEQYF TGTGCCAGCAGCCCCGACGTAGCCTACGAGCAGTACTTC
many TRBJ2-7 TRBD2 TRBV6-5 CASSYSSSGISYEQYF TGTGCCAGCAGTTACTCGAGTAGCGGGATTTCCTACGAGCAGTACTTC
many TRBJ2-5 TRBD2 TRBV7-9 CASSMTSGMTQETQYF TGTGCCAGCAGCATGACTAGCGGGATGACGCAAGAGACCCAGTACTTC
many TRBJ2-5 NA TRBV4-1 CASSQSLAQETQYF TGCGCCAGCAGCCAAAGCCTAGCCCAAGAGACCCAGTACTTC
many TRBJ2-1 NA TRBV20-1 CSARDQARYSYNEQFF TGCAGTGCTAGAGATCAAGCTAGGTACTCCTACAATGAGCAGTTCTTC
many TRBJ2-2 NA TRBV7-9 CASDSGVWNTGELFF TGTGCCAGCGACTCGGGAGTTTGGAACACCGGGGAGCTGTTTTTT
many TRBJ2-5 TRBD2 TRBV20-1 CSALSGGTEETQYF TGCAGTGCTCTGAGCGGGGGGACGGAAGAGACCCAGTACTTC
many TRBJ2-3 NA TRBV5-1 CASSSTGYSTDTQYF TGCGCCAGCAGCTCTACAGGGTATAGCACAGATACGCAGTATTTT
many TRBJ2-7 TRBD1 TRBV20-1 CSAPGTGDFEQYF TGCAGTGCTCCCGGGACAGGGGATTTCGAGCAGTACTTC
many TRBJ2-5 NA TRBV5-1 CASSLVGQGETQYF TGCGCCAGCAGCTTGGTTGGGCAGGGAGAGACCCAGTACTTC
many TRBJ2-7 TRBD2 TRBV11-2 CASSLDSRLAGIAYEQYF TGTGCCAGCAGCTTAGATTCCAGACTAGCGGGGATTGCCTACGAGCAGTACTTC
many TRBJ2-7 NA TRBV20-1 CSARPSIRGGYEQYF TGCAGTGCTAGACCCTCTATAAGAGGGGGATACGAGCAGTACTTC
many TRBJ2-5 NA TRBV7-9 CASSLAPAGETQYF TGTGCCAGCAGCTTAGCGCCGGCGGGAGAGACCCAGTACTTC
many TRBJ1-2 NA TRBV2 CASSEMGQYPNYGYTF TGTGCCAGCAGTGAAATGGGGCAATATCCTAACTATGGCTACACCTTC
NA TRBJ2-1 TRBD1 TRBV2 CAIHLRGMVYNEQFF TGTGCCATCCACCTCAGGGGGATGGTCTACAATGAGCAGTTCTTC